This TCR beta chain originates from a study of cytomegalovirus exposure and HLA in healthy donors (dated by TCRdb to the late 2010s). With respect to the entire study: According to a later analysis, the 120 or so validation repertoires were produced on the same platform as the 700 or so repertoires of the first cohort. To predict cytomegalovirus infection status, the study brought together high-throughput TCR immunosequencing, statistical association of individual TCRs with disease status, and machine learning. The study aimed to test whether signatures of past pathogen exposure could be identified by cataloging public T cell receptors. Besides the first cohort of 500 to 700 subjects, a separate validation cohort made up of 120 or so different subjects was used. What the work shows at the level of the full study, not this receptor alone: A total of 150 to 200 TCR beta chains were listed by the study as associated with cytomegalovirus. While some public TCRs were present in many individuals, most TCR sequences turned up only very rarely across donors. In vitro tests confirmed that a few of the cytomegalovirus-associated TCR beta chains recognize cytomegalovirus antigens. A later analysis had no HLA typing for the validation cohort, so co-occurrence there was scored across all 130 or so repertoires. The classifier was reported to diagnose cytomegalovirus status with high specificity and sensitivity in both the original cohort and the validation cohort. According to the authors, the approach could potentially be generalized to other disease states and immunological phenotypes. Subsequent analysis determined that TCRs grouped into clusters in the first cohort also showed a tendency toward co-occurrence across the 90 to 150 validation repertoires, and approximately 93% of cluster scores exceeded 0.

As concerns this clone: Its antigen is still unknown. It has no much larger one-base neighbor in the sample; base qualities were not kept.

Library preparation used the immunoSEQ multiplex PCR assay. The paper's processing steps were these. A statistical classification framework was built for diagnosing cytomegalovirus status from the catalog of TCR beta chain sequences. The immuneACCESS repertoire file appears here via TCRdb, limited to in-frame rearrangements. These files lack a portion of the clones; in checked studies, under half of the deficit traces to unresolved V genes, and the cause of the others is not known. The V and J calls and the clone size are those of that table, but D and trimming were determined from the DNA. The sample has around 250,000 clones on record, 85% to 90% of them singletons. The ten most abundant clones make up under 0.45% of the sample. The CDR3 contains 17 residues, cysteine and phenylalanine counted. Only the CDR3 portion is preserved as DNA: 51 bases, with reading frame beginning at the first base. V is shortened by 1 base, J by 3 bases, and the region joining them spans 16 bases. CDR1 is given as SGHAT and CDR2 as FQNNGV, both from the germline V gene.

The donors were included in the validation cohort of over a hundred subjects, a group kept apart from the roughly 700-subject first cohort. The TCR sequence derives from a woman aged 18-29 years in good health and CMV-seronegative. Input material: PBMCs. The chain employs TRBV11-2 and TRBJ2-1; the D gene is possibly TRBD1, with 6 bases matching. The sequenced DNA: TGTGCCAGCAGCTTAGTTTACAGGGTTGTAGGCTACAATGAGCAGTTCTTC. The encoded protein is CASSLVYRVVGYNEQFF.